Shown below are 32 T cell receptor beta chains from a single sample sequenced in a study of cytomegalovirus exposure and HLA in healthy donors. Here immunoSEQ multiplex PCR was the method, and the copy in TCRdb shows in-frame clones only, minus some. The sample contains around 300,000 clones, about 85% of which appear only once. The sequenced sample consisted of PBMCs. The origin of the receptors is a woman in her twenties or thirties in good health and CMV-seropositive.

CDR3 sequence reads: CASSYSLRANEQFF. Written as DNA, the CDR3 is TGTGCCAGCAGTTACTCACTCCGGGCGAATGAGCAGTTCTTC. This sequence joins TRBV6-5 and TRBJ2-1, with no clear D. The CDR3 runs 14 residues. Trimming removed 0 bases from V and 7 bases from J, with 10 bases in between. The germline CDR1 and CDR2 sequences are MNHEY and SVGAGI.

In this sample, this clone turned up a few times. The CDR3 DNA follows: TGTGCCACCAGCAGAGTCCCTTCCGGGGAGCTGTTTTTT. It codes for CATSRVPSGELFF. The V call is TRBV15, the J call TRBJ2-2; no reliable D call. Trimming stripped 1 base from V and 6 bases from J, with 6 bases between. Germline-derived CDR1 and CDR2 are LNHNV and YYDKDF (reference sequence). CDR3 length equals 13 residues.

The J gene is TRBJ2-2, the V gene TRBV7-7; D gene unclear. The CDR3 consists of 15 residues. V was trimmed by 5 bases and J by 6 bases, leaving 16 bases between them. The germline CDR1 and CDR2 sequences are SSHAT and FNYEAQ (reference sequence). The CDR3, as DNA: TGTGCCAGCAGCGCTCGTTCCATTGGGCCCGGGGAGCTGTTTTTT. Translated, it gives CASSARSIGPGELFF.

The CDR3: CASSLLGRAQYF. The CDR3 DNA sequence: TGTGCCAGCAGCTTGCTCGGACGGGCCCAGTACTTC. The V call is TRBV5-6, the J call TRBJ2-5; unclear D gene. Per germline, CDR1 SGHDT and CDR2 YYEEEE. The CDR3 is made up of 12 amino acids. V was shortened by 1 base and J by 9 bases, with 10 bases between the two germline ends.

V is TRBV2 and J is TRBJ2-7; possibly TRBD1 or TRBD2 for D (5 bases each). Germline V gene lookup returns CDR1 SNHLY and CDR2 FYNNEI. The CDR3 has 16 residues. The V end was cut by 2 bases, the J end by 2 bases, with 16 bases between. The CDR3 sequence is CASSESPRDPAYEQYF. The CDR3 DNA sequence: TGTGCCAGCAGTGAAAGCCCCCGGGACCCAGCCTACGAGCAGTACTTC.

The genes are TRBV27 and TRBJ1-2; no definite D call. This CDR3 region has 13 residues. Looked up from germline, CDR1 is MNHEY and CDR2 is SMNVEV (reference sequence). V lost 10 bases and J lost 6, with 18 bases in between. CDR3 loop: CATGLAGGDGYTF. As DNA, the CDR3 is TGTGCCACCGGTCTCGCGGGCGGGGATGGCTACACCTTC.

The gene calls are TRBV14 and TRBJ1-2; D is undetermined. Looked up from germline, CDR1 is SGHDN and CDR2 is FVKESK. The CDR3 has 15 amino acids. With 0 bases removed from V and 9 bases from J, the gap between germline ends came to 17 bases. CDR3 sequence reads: CASSQDEGPLISYTF. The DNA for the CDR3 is TGTGCCAGCAGCCAAGATGAGGGCCCCTTGATCAGCTACACCTTC.

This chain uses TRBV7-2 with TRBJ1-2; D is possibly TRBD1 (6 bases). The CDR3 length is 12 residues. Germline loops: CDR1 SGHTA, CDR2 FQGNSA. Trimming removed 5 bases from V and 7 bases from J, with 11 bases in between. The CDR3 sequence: CASSRGAGGYTF. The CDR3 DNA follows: TGTGCCAGCAGCCGGGGGGCGGGTGGCTACACCTTC.

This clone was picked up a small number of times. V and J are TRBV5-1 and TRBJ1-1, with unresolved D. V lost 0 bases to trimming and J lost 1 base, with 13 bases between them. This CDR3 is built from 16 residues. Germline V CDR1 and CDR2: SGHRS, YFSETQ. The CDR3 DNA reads TGCGCCAGCAGCTTGGTAGGACGGGCCCCGAACACTGAAGCTTTCTTT. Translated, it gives CASSLVGRAPNTEAFF.

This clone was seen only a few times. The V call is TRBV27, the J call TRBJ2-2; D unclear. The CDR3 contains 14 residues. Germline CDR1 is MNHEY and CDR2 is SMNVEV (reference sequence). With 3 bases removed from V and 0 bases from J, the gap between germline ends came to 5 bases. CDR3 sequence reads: CASSFPANTGELFF. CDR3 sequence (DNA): TGTGCCAGCAGTTTTCCAGCGAACACCGGGGAGCTGTTTTTT.

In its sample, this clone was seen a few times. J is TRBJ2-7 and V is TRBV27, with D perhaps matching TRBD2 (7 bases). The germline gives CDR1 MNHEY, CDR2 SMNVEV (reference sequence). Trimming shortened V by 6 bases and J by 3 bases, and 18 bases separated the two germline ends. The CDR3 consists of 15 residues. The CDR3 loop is CASRWGGRGGYEQYF. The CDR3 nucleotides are TGTGCCAGCAGATGGGGCGGGAGAGGGGGCTACGAGCAGTACTTC.

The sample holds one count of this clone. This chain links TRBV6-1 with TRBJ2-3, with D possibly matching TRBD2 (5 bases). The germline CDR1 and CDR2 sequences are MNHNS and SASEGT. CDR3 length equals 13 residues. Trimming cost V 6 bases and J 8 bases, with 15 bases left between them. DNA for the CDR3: TGTGCCAGCAGCTCTGGACTGACCCCTACGCAGTATTTT. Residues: CASSSGLTPTQYF.

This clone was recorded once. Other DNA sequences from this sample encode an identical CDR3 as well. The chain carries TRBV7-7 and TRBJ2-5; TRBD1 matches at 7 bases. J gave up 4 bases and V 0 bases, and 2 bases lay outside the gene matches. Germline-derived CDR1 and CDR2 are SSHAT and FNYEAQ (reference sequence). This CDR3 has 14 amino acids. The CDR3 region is CASSLAGGGETQYF. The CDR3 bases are TGTGCCAGCAGCTTAGCAGGGGGCGGAGAGACCCAGTACTTC. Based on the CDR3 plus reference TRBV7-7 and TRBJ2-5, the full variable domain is GAGVSQSPRYKVTKRGQDVTLRCDPISSHATLYWYQQALGQGPEFLTYFNYEAQPDKSGLPSDRFSAERPEGSISTLTIQRTEQRDSAMYRCASSLAGGGETQYFGPGTRLLVL.

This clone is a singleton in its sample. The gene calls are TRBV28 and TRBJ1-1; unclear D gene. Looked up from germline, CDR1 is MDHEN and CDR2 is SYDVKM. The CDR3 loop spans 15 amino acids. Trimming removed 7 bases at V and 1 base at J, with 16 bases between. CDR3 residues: CASIDFRVQNTEAFF. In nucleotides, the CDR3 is TGTGCCAGCATCGACTTCCGGGTCCAGAACACTGAAGCTTTCTTT.

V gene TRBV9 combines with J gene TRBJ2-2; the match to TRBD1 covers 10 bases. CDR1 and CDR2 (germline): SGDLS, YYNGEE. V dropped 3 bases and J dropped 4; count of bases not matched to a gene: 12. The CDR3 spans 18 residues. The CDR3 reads CASSDPPRGQGTTGELFF. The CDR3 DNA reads TGTGCCAGCAGCGACCCCCCTAGGGGACAGGGGACCACCGGGGAGCTGTTTTTT.

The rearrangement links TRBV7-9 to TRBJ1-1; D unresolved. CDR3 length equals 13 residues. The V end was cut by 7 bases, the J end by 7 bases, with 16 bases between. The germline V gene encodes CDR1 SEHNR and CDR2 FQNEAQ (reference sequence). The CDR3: CASTSIVASEAFF. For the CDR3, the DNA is TGTGCCAGCACTTCCATTGTGGCGAGTGAAGCTTTCTTT.

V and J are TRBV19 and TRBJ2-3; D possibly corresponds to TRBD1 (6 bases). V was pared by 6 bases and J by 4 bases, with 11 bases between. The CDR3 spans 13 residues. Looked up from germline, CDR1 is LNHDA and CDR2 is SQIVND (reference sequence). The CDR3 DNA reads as TGTGCCAGTAGAACAGGGCCCCCAGATACGCAGTATTTT. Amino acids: CASRTGPPDTQYF.

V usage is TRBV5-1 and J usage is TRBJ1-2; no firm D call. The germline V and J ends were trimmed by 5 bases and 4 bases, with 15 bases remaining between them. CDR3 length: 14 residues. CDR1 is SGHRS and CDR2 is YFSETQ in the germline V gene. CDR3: CASSVGIGSYGYTF. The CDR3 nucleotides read TGCGCCAGCAGTGTGGGAATAGGGTCCTATGGCTACACCTTC.

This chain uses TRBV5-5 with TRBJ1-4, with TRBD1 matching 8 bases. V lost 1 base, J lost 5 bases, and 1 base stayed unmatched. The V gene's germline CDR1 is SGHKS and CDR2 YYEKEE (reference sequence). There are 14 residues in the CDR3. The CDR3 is CASSLQGANEKLFF. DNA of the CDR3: TGTGCCAGCAGCTTGCAGGGGGCGAATGAAAAACTGTTTTTT.

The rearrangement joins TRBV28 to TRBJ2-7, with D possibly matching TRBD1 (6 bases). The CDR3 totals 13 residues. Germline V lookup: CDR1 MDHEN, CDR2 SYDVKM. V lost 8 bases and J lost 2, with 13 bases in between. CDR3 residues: CASGVGQPYEQYF. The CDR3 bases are TGTGCCAGCGGCGTAGGACAGCCCTACGAGCAGTACTTC.

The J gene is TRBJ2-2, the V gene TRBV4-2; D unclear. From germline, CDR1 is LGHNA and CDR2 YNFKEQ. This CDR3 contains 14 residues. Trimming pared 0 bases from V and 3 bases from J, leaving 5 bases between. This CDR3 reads CASSQDPDTGELFF. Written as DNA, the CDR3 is TGTGCCAGCAGCCAAGACCCCGACACCGGGGAGCTGTTTTTT.

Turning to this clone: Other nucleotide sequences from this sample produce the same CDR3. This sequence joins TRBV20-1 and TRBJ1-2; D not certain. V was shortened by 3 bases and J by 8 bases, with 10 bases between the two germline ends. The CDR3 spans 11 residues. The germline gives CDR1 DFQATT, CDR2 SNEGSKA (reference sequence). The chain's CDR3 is CSARVIGGYTF. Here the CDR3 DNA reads TGCAGTGCTAGGGTTATCGGGGGCTACACCTTC.

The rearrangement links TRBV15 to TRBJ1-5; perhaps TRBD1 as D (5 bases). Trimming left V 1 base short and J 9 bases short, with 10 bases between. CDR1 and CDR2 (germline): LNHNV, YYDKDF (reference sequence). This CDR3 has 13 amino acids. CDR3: CATSRGQLGPQHF. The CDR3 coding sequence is TGTGCCACCAGCAGAGGACAGCTCGGGCCCCAGCATTTT.

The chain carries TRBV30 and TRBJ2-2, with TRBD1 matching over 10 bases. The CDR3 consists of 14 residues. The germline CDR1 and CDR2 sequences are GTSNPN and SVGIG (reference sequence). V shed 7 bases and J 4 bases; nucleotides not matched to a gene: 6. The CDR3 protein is CALGQGRITGELFF. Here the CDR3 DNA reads TGTGCCTTGGGACAGGGGAGGATCACCGGGGAGCTGTTTTTT.

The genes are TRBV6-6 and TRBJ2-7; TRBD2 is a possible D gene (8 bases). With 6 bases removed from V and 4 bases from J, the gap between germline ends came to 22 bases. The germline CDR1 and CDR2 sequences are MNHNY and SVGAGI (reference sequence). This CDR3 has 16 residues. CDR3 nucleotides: TGTGCCAGCAGCGACAGGGATCGGGGGGGGATGTACGAGCAGTACTTC. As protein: CASSDRDRGGMYEQYF.

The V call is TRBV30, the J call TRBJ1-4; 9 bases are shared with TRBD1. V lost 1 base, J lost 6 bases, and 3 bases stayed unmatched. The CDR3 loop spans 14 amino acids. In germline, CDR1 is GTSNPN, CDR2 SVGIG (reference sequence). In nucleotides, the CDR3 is TGTGCCTGGAGTGGATGGACAGGGGATGAAAAACTGTTTTTT. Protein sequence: CAWSGWTGDEKLFF.

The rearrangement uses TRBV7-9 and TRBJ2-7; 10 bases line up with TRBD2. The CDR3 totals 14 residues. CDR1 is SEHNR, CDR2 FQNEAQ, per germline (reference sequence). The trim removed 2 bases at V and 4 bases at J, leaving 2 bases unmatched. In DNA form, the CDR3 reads TGTGCCAGCAGCTTATCTAGCGGGGGTTACGAGCAGTACTTC. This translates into CASSLSSGGYEQYF. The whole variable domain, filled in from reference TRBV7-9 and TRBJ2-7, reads DTGVSQNPRHKITKRGQNVTFRCDPISEHNRLYWYRQTLGQGPEFLTYFQNEAQLEKSRLLSDRFSAERPKGSFSTLEIQRTEQGDSAMYLCASSLSSGGYEQYFGPGTRLTVT.

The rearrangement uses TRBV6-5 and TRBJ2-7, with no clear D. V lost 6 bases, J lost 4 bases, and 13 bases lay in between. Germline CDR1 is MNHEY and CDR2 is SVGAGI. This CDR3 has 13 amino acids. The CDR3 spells CASSPQAAYEQYF. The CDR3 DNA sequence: TGTGCCAGCAGCCCGCAGGCAGCTTACGAGCAGTACTTC.

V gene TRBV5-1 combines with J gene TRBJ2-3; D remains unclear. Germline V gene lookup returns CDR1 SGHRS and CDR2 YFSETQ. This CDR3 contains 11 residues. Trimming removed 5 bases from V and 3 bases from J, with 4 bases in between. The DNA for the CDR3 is TGCGCCAGCAGGCGGACAGATACGCAGTATTTT. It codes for CASRRTDTQYF.

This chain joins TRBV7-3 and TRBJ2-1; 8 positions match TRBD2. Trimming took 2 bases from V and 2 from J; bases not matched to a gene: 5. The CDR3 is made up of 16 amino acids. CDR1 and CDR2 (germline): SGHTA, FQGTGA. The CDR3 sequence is CASSLVSGNTYNEQFF. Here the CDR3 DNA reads TGTGCCAGCAGCTTAGTTAGCGGGAACACCTACAATGAGCAGTTCTTC.

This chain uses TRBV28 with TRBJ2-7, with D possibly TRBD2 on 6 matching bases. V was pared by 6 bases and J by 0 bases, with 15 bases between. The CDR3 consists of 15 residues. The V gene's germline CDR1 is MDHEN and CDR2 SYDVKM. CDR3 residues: CASRRGDLSSYEQYF. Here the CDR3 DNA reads TGTGCCAGCAGGCGCGGGGATCTCAGCTCCTACGAGCAGTACTTC. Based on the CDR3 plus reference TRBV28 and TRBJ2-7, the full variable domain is DVKVTQSSRYLVKRTGEKVFLECVQDMDHENMFWYRQDPGLGLRLIYFSYDVKMKEKGDIPEGYSVSREKKERFSLILESASTNQTSMYLCASRRGDLSSYEQYFGPGTRLTVT.

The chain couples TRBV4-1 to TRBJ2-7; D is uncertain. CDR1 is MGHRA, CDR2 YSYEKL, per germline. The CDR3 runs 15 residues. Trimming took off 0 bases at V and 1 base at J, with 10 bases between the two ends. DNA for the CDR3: TGCGCCAGCAGCCAAGATGTAGCCCTATCCTACGAGCAGTACTTC. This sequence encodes CASSQDVALSYEQYF.